This T cell receptor beta chain was captured in a study of cytomegalovirus exposure and HLA in healthy donors. The PCR was carried out with 60 Vbeta primers and 13 Jbeta primers. Clones were read by immunoSEQ multiplex PCR, and TCRdb kept only the in-frame ones, dropping some. The sample yields some 120,000 clones, 65% to 90% seen once. V was pared by 9 bases and J by 2 bases, with 8 bases between. The CDR3 contains 11 residues. The germline V gene encodes CDR1 MDHEN and CDR2 SYDVKM. V and J are TRBV28 and TRBJ2-7, with D tentatively TRBD2 (5 bases). This TCR came from a male donor in good health and CMV-seropositive. Specimen: PBMCs. DNA for the CDR3: TGTGCCAGTTCGCGGGCCTACGAGCAGTACTTC. Amino acids: CASSRAYEQYF.